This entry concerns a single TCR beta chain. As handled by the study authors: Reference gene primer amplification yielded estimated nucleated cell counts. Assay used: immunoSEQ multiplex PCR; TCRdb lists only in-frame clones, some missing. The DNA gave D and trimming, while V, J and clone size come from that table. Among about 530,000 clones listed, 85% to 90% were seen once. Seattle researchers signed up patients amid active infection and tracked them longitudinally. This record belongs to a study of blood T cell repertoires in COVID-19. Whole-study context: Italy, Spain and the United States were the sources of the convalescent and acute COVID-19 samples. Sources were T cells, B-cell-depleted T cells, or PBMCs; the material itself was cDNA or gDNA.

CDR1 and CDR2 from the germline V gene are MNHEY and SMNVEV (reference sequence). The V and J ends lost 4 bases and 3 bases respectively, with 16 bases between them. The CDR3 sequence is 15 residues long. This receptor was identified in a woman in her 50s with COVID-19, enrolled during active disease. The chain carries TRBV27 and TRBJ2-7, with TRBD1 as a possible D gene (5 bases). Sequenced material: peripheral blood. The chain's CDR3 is CASSSPWGTNYEQYF. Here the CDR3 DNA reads TGTGCCAGCAGTTCTCCCTGGGGCACAAACTACGAGCAGTACTTC.